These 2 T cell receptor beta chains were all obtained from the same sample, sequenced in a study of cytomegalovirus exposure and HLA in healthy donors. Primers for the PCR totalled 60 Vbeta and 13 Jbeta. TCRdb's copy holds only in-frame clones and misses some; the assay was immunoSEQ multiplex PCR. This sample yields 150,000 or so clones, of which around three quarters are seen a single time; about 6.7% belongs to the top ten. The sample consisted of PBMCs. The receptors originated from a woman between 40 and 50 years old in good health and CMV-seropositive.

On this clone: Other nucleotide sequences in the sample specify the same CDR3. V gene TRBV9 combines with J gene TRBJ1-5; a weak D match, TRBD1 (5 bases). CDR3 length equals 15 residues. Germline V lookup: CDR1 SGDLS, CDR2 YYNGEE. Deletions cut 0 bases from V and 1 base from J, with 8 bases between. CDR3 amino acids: CASSVGQGSNQPQHF. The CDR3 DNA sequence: TGTGCCAGCAGCGTAGGTCAGGGCAGCAATCAGCCCCAGCATTTT.

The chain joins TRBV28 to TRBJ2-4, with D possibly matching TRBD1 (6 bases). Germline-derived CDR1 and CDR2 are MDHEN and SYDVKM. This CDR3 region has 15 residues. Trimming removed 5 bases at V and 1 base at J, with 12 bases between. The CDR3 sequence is CASSDNQGAKNIQYF. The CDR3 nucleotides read TGTGCCAGCAGTGATAATCAGGGGGCCAAAAACATTCAGTACTTC.